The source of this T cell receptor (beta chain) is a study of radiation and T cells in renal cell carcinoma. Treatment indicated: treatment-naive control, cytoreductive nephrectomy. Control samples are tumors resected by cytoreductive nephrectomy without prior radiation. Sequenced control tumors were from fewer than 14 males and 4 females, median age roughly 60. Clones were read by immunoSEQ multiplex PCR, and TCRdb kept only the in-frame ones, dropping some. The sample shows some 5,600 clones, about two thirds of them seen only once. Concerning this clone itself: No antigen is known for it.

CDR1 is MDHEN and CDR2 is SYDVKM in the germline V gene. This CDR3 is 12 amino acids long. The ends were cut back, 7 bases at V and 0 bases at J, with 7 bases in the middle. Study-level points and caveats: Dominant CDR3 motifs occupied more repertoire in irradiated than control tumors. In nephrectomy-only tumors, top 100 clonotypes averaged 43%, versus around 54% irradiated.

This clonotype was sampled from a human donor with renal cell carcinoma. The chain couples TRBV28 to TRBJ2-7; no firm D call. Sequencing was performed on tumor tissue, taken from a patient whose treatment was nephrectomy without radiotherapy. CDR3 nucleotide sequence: TGTGCCAGCAATCGCTACTCCTACGAGCAGTACTTC. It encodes CASNRYSYEQYF. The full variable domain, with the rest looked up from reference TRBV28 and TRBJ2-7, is DVKVTQSSRYLVKRTGEKVFLECVQDMDHENMFWYRQDPGLGLRLIYFSYDVKMKEKGDIPEGYSVSREKKERFSLILESASTNQTSMYLCASNRYSYEQYFGPGTRLTVT.